These T cell receptor beta chains were read from a single sample in a study of regulatory T cells in long-lasting Graves disease. Using its own MiXCR run on the multiplex PCR reads, TCRdb lists one record per CDR3 protein. The sample has almost 350,000 distinct CDR3 sequences, roughly a fifth seen once. The input for sequencing was peripheral blood mononuclear cells (PBMCs), taken when the disease was refractory, from a patient treated with antithyroid drugs. The receptors shown here come from a female donor with Graves disease. Each CDR3 is given with its conserved first and last residue. Fields, in order: J gene, V gene, CDR3 protein.

TRBJ1-6	TRBV6-1	CASRRGIRSGNSPLHF
TRBJ2-6	TRBV2	CASKGQGSGANVLTF
TRBJ1-2	TRBV6-1	CASLRGQGAYGYTF
TRBJ1-3	TRBV9	CASSAHSPHSGNTIYF
TRBJ2-5	TRBV30	CAWSTVFQETQYF
TRBJ1-6	TRBV6-1	CASTQTGVSPLHF
TRBJ1-1	TRBV29-1	CSGGDVNTEAFF
TRBJ2-7	TRBV12-3/TRBV12-4	CASSKSYGRVDEQYF
TRBJ1-2	TRBV7-9	CAIQLNRASGYTF
TRBJ2-5	TRBV3-1	CASSTEMGTQYF
TRBJ2-4	TRBV7-2	CASSLGQGLNIQYF
TRBJ1-5	TRBV4-1	CASSQEGFRNQPQHF
TRBJ1-2	TRBV20-1	CSARAQAGIRYGYTF
TRBJ2-2	TRBV6-1	CASSGQNTGELFF
TRBJ1-6	TRBV6-5	CASSYTRDGSYNSPLHF
TRBJ2-7	TRBV7-8	CASSFSWQGRYEQYF
TRBJ1-2	TRBV27	CASSYNRAYGYTF
TRBJ2-7	TRBV6-5	CASSSTGPSYEQYF
TRBJ2-7	TRBV2	CASSEASSGSVDF
TRBJ1-5	TRBV3-1	CASSQDDRAAQHF
TRBJ1-2	TRBV10-3	CAISEGNGYGYTF
TRBJ1-1	TRBV10-3	CAISESVLVYSNTEAFF
TRBJ2-2	TRBV6-2/TRBV6-3	CASSYGRVPGELFF
TRBJ2-7	TRBV11-2	CASSSHRGSAVSYEQYF
TRBJ1-1	TRBV19	CASRHGTGLTEAFF
TRBJ1-2	TRBV7-9	CASSDARGLYYGYTF
TRBJ2-7	TRBV11-2	CASSLVSGGYEQYF
TRBJ2-7	TRBV6-1	CASSPGPDIGYYEQYF
TRBJ2-1	TRBV11-2	CASSFSTATYNEQFF
TRBJ2-6	TRBV7-2	CASSFHSGGPGGGANVLTF
TRBJ2-2	TRBV4-3	CASSQVGWGYDTGELFF
TRBJ1-2	TRBV12-3/TRBV12-4	CASRPSGVYGYTF
TRBJ2-5	TRBV5-1	CASSLLSGIQETQYF
TRBJ1-6	TRBV12-3/TRBV12-4	CASRAGTRSSYNSPLHF
TRBJ2-7	TRBV6-2/TRBV6-3	CASSYGAGSGYEQYF
TRBJ1-2	TRBV6-9	CASSSRLEGYTF
TRBJ2-5	TRBV20-1	CSARRADSEETQYF
TRBJ2-5	TRBV4-1	CASSQTGPRGVWTQYF
TRBJ2-7	TRBV28	CASSFSVYEQYF
TRBJ2-7	TRBV27	CASSLTSGTGLYEQYF
TRBJ2-7	TRBV3-1	CASSPGIRLEQYF
TRBJ2-7	TRBV5-6	CASSLVGQGRAEQYF
TRBJ2-2	TRBV11-3	CASRVQATNTGELFF
TRBJ2-7	TRBV28	CASSVTIQGGYEQYF
TRBJ1-1	TRBV28	CASTDWDRVAFF
TRBJ2-7	TRBV28	CASSFPDRRSWYF
TRBJ2-1	TRBV28	CASSQSVYRPFF
TRBJ2-7	TRBV3-1	CASSQGWQRGEQYF
TRBJ1-2	TRBV19	CASMGGYYGYTF
TRBJ2-7	TRBV6-5	CASSWQSPPGEQYF
TRBJ1-5	TRBV12-5	CASGLVWGDSNQPQHF
TRBJ1-5	TRBV6-1	CASSLRKGVINQPQHF
TRBJ2-7	TRBV12-3/TRBV12-4	CASTPGQKNTYEQYF
TRBJ2-7	TRBV28	CASSGPWTSPYEQYF
TRBJ2-5	TRBV24-1	CATSDAGPHETQYF
TRBJ2-3	TRBV2	CASSRPRGGAEDTQYF
TRBJ2-5	TRBV20-1	CSARDRLAVLQETQYF
TRBJ1-1	TRBV28	CASRETVNTEAFF
TRBJ2-7	TRBV4-1	CASSQDRESYEQYF